This TCR beta chain emerged from a study of control samples from healthy donors and cancer patients (dated by TCRdb to 2020 to 2021). Libraries were built with the immunoSEQ multiplex PCR assay. The table was pulled from immuneACCESS by TCRdb, which kept in-frame rearrangements only. Such tables lose some clones; where checked, under half of the loss comes from unresolved V genes, and the rest has no known cause. Recorded for this sample are 100,000 to 150,000 clones; more than 80% of them occurred a single time. The ten top clones hold 2% to 3% of the sample. CDR1 is given as SGDLS and CDR2 as YYNGEE, both from the germline V gene. The CDR3, from cysteine to phenylalanine, totals 14 residues. Just CDR3 DNA is preserved here, 42 bases in frame from base 1. Trimming costs V 1 base and J 8 bases, and their ends lie 10 bases apart. As to this clone: Its specific antigen is unknown. The record has no base qualities; no much larger clone is one base away.

The sequence was collected from a man in his forties or fifties in good health. Here the chain combines TRBV9 and TRBJ1-6; the D gene cannot be resolved reliably. Sequences were obtained from blood. This receptor has the CDR3 CASSVMVDDSPLHF. The nucleotide sequence is TGTGCCAGCAGCGTAATGGTTGATGATTCACCCCTCCACTTT.